Below are 7 T cell receptor beta chains sequenced from a single sample in a study of PD-1 blockade in classical Hodgkin lymphoma. The time point here: cycle 4 day 1 (C4D1), after less than 7 weeks of nivolumab. Brentuximab vedotin exposure varied among the patients, all of whom had relapsed after autologous stem cell transplantation. Researchers pulled CD8+ T cells out of thawed PBMCs using magnetic negative selection. Assay used: immunoSEQ multiplex PCR; TCRdb lists only in-frame clones, some missing. Of more than 13,000 clones in the sample, around 90% were seen once. Material: CD8+ T cells from blood, obtained before the fourth cycle of nivolumab. These receptors were obtained from a human donor with classical Hodgkin lymphoma.

V and J are TRBV28 and TRBJ2-5; 11 positions agree with TRBD1. From germline, CDR1 is MDHEN and CDR2 SYDVKM. The CDR3 loop spans 18 amino acids. Losses at the gene ends were 4 bases for V and 5 bases for J; bases not matched to a gene: 15. The CDR3 DNA follows: TGTGCCAGCAGTTCTATTTGGACAGGGGGCAGGGCAGGGGAGACCCAGTACTTC. The encoded protein is CASSSIWTGGRAGETQYF.

This chain links TRBV5-4 with TRBJ2-5; TRBD2 matches at 10 bases. CDR1 is SGHNT and CDR2 is YYREEE in the germline V gene (reference sequence). This CDR3 is 14 amino acids long. The junction had 2 bases not matched to a gene; V was cut back by 4 bases and J by 2 bases. CDR3 amino acids: CASSGLAEQETQYF. Written as DNA, the CDR3 is TGTGCCAGCAGCGGACTAGCGGAACAAGAGACCCAGTACTTC.

The chain carries TRBV27 and TRBJ2-7; either TRBD1 or TRBD2 may supply D (6 bases each). V gave up 4 bases and J gave up 6 bases, with 19 bases separating them. CDR3 size: 15 residues. CDR1 and CDR2 (germline): MNHEY, SMNVEV (reference sequence). The CDR3 region is CASSSVGGPPGEQYF. The CDR3, as DNA: TGTGCCAGCAGTTCAGTCGGGGGCCCTCCTGGCGAGCAGTACTTC.

The chain carries TRBV28 and TRBJ2-1, with a possible D match to TRBD1 (5 bases). Germline values: CDR1 MDHEN, CDR2 SYDVKM. The CDR3 has 13 amino acids. V lost 2 bases to trimming and J lost 8 bases, with 10 bases between them. The CDR3 DNA follows: TGTGCCAGCAGTTTAGGGGCCTCGGATGAGCAGTTCTTC. Its translation: CASSLGASDEQFF.

The chain links TRBV19 to TRBJ2-7; 10 bases map to TRBD1. This CDR3 is 14 amino acids long. Germline CDR1 reads LNHDA; CDR2 reads SQIVND (reference sequence). V lost 6 bases and J lost 6; bases outside the gene matches: 8. In DNA, the CDR3 is TGTGCCAGTAGGAAGACAGGGGGCCAGCTCGAGCAGTACTTC. Protein sequence: CASRKTGGQLEQYF.

This clone showed up just once. The rearrangement joins TRBV7-2 to TRBJ1-4, with a possible D match to TRBD1 (5 bases). The CDR3 has 15 residues. From germline, CDR1 is SGHTA and CDR2 FQGNSA. Trimming left V 1 base short and J 6 bases short, with 12 bases between. Here the CDR3 reads CASSLEAGGDEKLFF. As DNA, the CDR3 is TGTGCCAGCAGCTTAGAAGCTGGGGGGGATGAAAAACTGTTTTTT.

V usage is TRBV11-2 and J usage is TRBJ2-1; D might be TRBD1 (6 bases). The CDR3 consists of 14 residues. The germline gives CDR1 SGHAT, CDR2 FQNNGV. V lost 5 bases, J lost 9 bases, and 17 bases lay in between. The CDR3: CASSHGGRGGEQFF. CDR3 in DNA: TGTGCCAGCAGCCACGGAGGTAGAGGGGGTGAGCAGTTCTTC.